These T cell receptor beta chains were read from a single sample in a study of T cells after yellow fever vaccination. TCRdb re-called the 5' RACE reads through MiXCR, storing one row per CDR3 protein. The table lists 400,000 or so distinct CDR3 sequences, approximately 18% of them singletons. Sample: PBMCs, taken before the yellow fever booster vaccination. These receptors originate from a young man who received the YFV17D yellow fever vaccine. The CDR3 runs from the conserved cysteine through the conserved F or W. The D gene is left open where the match is weak. Clone size is stated in some rows and not others, as once, few, many or a class when expanded.

D gene,J gene,CDR3 length,V gene,clone size,CDR3 DNA,CDR3 protein
TRBD1,TRBJ2-5,16,TRBV12-5,NA,TGTGCTAGTGGTTTGGGGAGACGGGACAGAGGGGAGACCCAGTACTTC,CASGLGRRDRGETQYF
NA,TRBJ1-6,15,TRBV9,NA,TGTGCCAGCAGCGTACGGGGAGTCGATAATTCACCCCTCCACTTT,CASSVRGVDNSPLHF
NA,TRBJ1-1,13,TRBV10-3,NA,TGTGCCACCTTTGCCGCAGGGGTTACTGAAGCTTTCTTT,CATFAAGVTEAFF
NA,TRBJ2-3,18,TRBV10-2,few,TGCGCCAGCAGTGACCGGTCGAAGGCGGGCGCAATCACAGATACGCAGTATTTT,CASSDRSKAGAITDTQYF
TRBD1,TRBJ1-5,14,TRBV5-1,few,TGCGCCAGCAGCCTTGGGACAGCAGATCAGCCCCAGCATTTT,CASSLGTADQPQHF
NA,TRBJ1-2,14,TRBV4-3,NA,TGCGCCAGCAGCCAAGGGTGGTCAAACTATGGCTACACCTTC,CASSQGWSNYGYTF
NA,TRBJ2-3,13,TRBV9,NA,TGTGCCAGCAGCCCGCCGCGGGTTGATACGCAGTATTTT,CASSPPRVDTQYF
NA,TRBJ1-2,14,TRBV4-3,NA,TGCGCCAGCAGCCAAGGGGACTCGGGCTATGGCTACACCTTC,CASSQGDSGYGYTF
NA,TRBJ1-2,13,TRBV18,NA,TGTGCCAGCTCACCCCGGAGGAATCATGGCTACACCTTC,CASSPRRNHGYTF
NA,TRBJ1-6,13,TRBV11-2,once,TGTGCCAGCAGCTCCTACAGTAATTCACCCCTCCACTTT,CASSSYSNSPLHF
NA,TRBJ2-3,13,TRBV2,few,TGTGCCAGCAGTGAGCCTAGTCAAGATACGCAGTATTTT,CASSEPSQDTQYF
NA,TRBJ1-4,14,TRBV5-1,few,TGCGCCAGCGGACCGGGACCGGAGGTTGAAAAACTGTTTTTT,CASGPGPEVEKLFF
TRBD1,TRBJ1-6,17,TRBV6-5,many,TGTGCCAGCAGTTATTGGGTCCCGGGACAGGGTGGTTCACCCCTCCACTTT,CASSYWVPGQGGSPLHF
TRBD1,TRBJ2-7,14,TRBV7-2,few,TGTGCCAGCAGCTCGCAGACAGGGACCTACGAGCAGTACTTC,CASSSQTGTYEQYF
NA,TRBJ2-2,15,TRBV2,NA,TGTGCCAGCAGTCAAAGGACACAGAACACCGGGGAGCTGTTTTTT,CASSQRTQNTGELFF
TRBD1,TRBJ1-1,15,TRBV28,few,TGTGCCAGCAGTTTCGCGGGACAGGGTTACACTGAAGCTTTCTTT,CASSFAGQGYTEAFF
TRBD1,TRBJ1-6,16,TRBV5-1,few,TGCGCCAGCAGTAGCGGACAGGGCTCCTATAATTCACCCCTCCACTTT,CASSSGQGSYNSPLHF
TRBD1,TRBJ2-5,13,TRBV5-1,few,TGCGCCAGCAGTACAGGGGGTGATGAGACCCAGTACTTC,CASSTGGDETQYF
NA,TRBJ2-5,15,TRBV4-3,NA,TGCGCCAGCAGCCAAGGGCAAGGGTATCAAGAGACCCAGTACTTC,CASSQGQGYQETQYF
NA,TRBJ1-6,12,TRBV4-2,few,TGTGCCAGCAGCCAAGATACCAGACCCCTCCACTTT,CASSQDTRPLHF
NA,TRBJ2-5,13,TRBV11-3,many,TGTGCCAGCAGCTTAGTGGCAGGGGAGACCCAGTACTTC,CASSLVAGETQYF
NA,TRBJ1-2,12,TRBV4-3,NA,TGCGACAGCAGCCAAGGGGCGCAGGGCTACACCTTC,CDSSQGAQGYTF
NA,TRBJ2-1,17,TRBV20-1,many,TGCAGTGCTAGAGATTACGGTAGCAGGAGCTCCTACAATGAGCAGTTCTTC,CSARDYGSRSSYNEQFF
NA,TRBJ1-1,14,TRBV6-1,NA,TGTGCCAGCAGGAGGGAGCCCGCGGCCACTGAAGCTTTCTTT,CASRREPAATEAFF
NA,TRBJ2-1,15,TRBV30,few,TGTGCCTGGAGTGGAGCGGGCCAACCGAGAAATGAGCAGTTCTTC,CAWSGAGQPRNEQFF
TRBD2,TRBJ2-5,13,TRBV27,many,TGTGCCACCTGGACTAGCGGGGGAGAGACCCAGTACTTC,CATWTSGGETQYF
TRBD1,TRBJ1-5,16,TRBV12-3/TRBV12-4,many,TGTGCCAGCAGTGTAGAACAGGGGGCGCAAGGTCAGCCCCAGCATTTT,CASSVEQGAQGQPQHF
NA,TRBJ2-7,15,TRBV7-6,few,TGTGCCAGCAGCCCAAGTGGGGGGCCCTCCTACGAGCAGTACTTC,CASSPSGGPSYEQYF
NA,TRBJ2-3,13,TRBV29-1,few,TGCAGCCCCCATGGGGGATTGACAGATACGCAGTATTTT,CSPHGGLTDTQYF
NA,TRBJ2-3,12,TRBV5-1,many,TGCGCCAGCAGCTTGGAGGGCGATACGCAGTATTTT,CASSLEGDTQYF
TRBD2,TRBJ2-3,17,TRBV20-1,few,TGCAGTGCTACTAGCGGGGTCAACCCCCCTGGCACAGATACGCAGTATTTT,CSATSGVNPPGTDTQYF
TRBD1,TRBJ1-5,14,TRBV27,NA,TGTGCCAGTGCACAGGGGGGAGGCAATCAGCCCCAGCATTTT,CASAQGGGNQPQHF
TRBD1,TRBJ2-7,15,TRBV18,once,TGTGCCAGCTCACCTTTTGGACAGGTGGGCTACGAGCAGTACTTC,CASSPFGQVGYEQYF